This T cell receptor (beta chain) derives from a study of T cells in Graves' hyperthyroidism and ophthalmopathy. Study conclusions and caveats: Within blood appeared most thyroid clonotypes that had expanded above 0.001. By a 13 V-J model, ophthalmopathy was set apart from stable hyperthyroidism.

Amplification of TCR beta CDR3 regions used RNA as the template. The HTBI set primed first-round TCR CDR3 RT-PCR. TCRdb re-derived calls from the multiplex PCR reads in MiXCR, one entry per CDR3 protein. The sample lists about 580,000 distinct CDR3 sequences; around 46% were seen once. The germline V gene has CDR1 SGHVS and CDR2 FQNEAQ. CDR3 size: 14 residues. Each diagnosis drew on symptoms, thyroxine, TRAb, thyroid ultrasound and orbital computed tomography findings. About this clonotype itself: What it binds is not known. One junction end does not reproduce the germline sequence, and a read error may be involved.

The specimen sequenced was peripheral blood or thyroid tissue (not recorded which). This chain connects TRBV7-8 to TRBJ1-3; TRBD1 might be the D (5 bases). This TCR derives from a young woman with Graves' hyperthyroidism. This chain's CDR3 is CASSLGQLGNTMYF. CDR3 bases: TGTGCCAGCAGCTTAGGACAGCTCGGAAACACCATGTATTTT.